A single sample gave rise to the 32 T cell receptor beta chains below, sequenced in a study of CD8 T cells in Susac syndrome. Random-hexamer reverse transcription was applied to roughly 0.5 to 1 ug RNA. Each CDR3 protein gets one entry after TCRdb re-called the immunoSEQ multiplex PCR reads with MiXCR. The sample lists approximately 190,000 distinct CDR3 sequences, almost 96% seen once, with approximately 0.1% in the top ten. Sequencing used CD4+ T cells from PBMCs. Receptor source: a human donor with Susac syndrome.

The chain carries TRBV19 and TRBJ2-1, with TRBD1 identical over 7 bases. The length of the CDR3 is 14 residues. V shed 5 bases, J shed 3 bases, and the junction held 4 bases outside the gene matches. Germline V lookup: CDR1 LNHDA, CDR2 SQIVND (reference sequence). For the CDR3, the DNA is TGTGCCAGTAGTCTACAGGGGTACTACAATGAGCAGTTCTTC. As protein: CASSLQGYYNEQFF.

The rearrangement uses TRBV6-2 or TRBV6-3 and TRBJ1-5; D may be TRBD1 (5 bases). Germline V gene data show CDR1 as MNHEY and CDR2 as SVGEGT. Trimming removed 3 bases at V and 7 bases at J, with 10 bases between. The CDR3 contains 13 residues. CDR3 sequence reads: CASSYLGTQPQHF. The CDR3 nucleotides read TGTGCCAGCAGTTATCTGGGGACGCAGCCCCAGCATTTT.

The J gene is TRBJ2-1, the V gene TRBV20-1; a weak D match, TRBD1 (5 bases). CDR3 length equals 12 residues. Trimming took 8 bases from V and 2 from J, leaving 10 bases between them. CDR1 DFQATT and CDR2 SNEGSKA come from the germline V gene (reference sequence). The CDR3 spells CSPQGTYNEQFF. The CDR3 DNA reads as TGCAGTCCCCAGGGTACCTACAATGAGCAGTTCTTC.

The genes are TRBV4-2 and TRBJ1-6; 9 bases align to TRBD1. The V gene's germline CDR1 is LGHNA and CDR2 YNFKEQ. J lost 7 bases, V lost 4 bases, and 11 bases had no gene match. This CDR3 region has 17 residues. CDR3 coding DNA: TGTGCCAGCAGCCTCTACCCCCCGGACAGGGGAAATTCACCCCTCCACTTT. Translated, it gives CASSLYPPDRGNSPLHF.

V is TRBV2 and J is TRBJ1-1; TRBD1 is a possible D gene (5 bases). CDR1 and CDR2 (germline): SNHLY, FYNNEI. CDR3 size: 11 residues. The V and J ends lost 7 bases and 11 bases respectively, with 14 bases between them. CDR3 in DNA: TGTGCCAGCACCGACAGAACCGGGGCTTTCTTT. It specifies CASTDRTGAFF.

This rearrangement joins TRBV6-2 or TRBV6-3 to TRBJ2-1, with 11 positions matching TRBD1. This CDR3 is 13 amino acids long. Germline V CDR1 and CDR2: MNHEY, SVGEGT. V lost 2 bases, J lost 16 bases, and 7 bases stayed unmatched. In nucleotides, the CDR3 is TGTGCCAGCAGTTACCAAGGACAGGGGGCTGAATTCTTC. This encodes CASSYQGQGAEFF.

This sequence joins TRBV12-3 or TRBV12-4 and TRBJ2-3, with a weak D call TRBD2 (6 bases). The CDR3 contains 15 residues. Trimming pared 3 bases from V and 7 bases from J, leaving 17 bases between. CDR3 protein: CASSFGRGGDYTQYF. As DNA, the CDR3 is TGTGCCAGCAGTTTTGGGCGGGGAGGAGATTATACGCAGTATTTT.

The J gene is TRBJ2-3, the V gene TRBV29-1; D remains ambiguous. The CDR3 consists of 10 residues. CDR1 SQVTM and CDR2 ANQGSEA come from the germline V gene. Trimming removed 0 bases at V and 10 bases at J, with 5 bases between. The DNA of the CDR3 is TGCAGCGTTGAAGAAGTCGCGCAGTATTTT. This gives the protein CSVEEVAQYF.

The chain uses TRBV7-9 and TRBJ2-7; TRBD1 matches at 7 bases. Germline values: CDR1 SEHNR, CDR2 FQNEAQ (reference sequence). V was clipped by 5 bases and J by 0 bases; unmatched bases: 16. CDR3 length: 18 amino acids. The CDR3 sequence: CASSPTAQGVPLSYEQYF. The CDR3 DNA is TGTGCCAGCAGCCCCACTGCCCAGGGGGTCCCCCTCTCCTACGAGCAGTACTTC.

The chain uses TRBV7-9 and TRBJ2-1; the D is unclear. Trimming left V 0 bases short and J 2 bases short, with 11 bases between. The CDR3 covers 16 residues. Looked up from germline, CDR1 is SEHNR and CDR2 is FQNEAQ (reference sequence). The CDR3 loop reads CASSLARRTPYNEQFF. The CDR3 nucleotides read TGTGCCAGCAGCTTAGCAAGGAGAACCCCCTACAATGAGCAGTTCTTC.

J is TRBJ1-4 and V is TRBV28; 8 nucleotides agree with TRBD1. The germline V gene has CDR1 MDHEN and CDR2 SYDVKM. The length of the CDR3 is 15 residues. J gave up 7 bases and V 10 bases, and 14 bases lay outside the gene matches. The CDR3, as DNA: TGTGCCACCTCCTTCCCCCAGGGGGCAGTTGAAAAACTGTTTTTT. Its protein is CATSFPQGAVEKLFF.

The chain uses TRBV5-1 and TRBJ1-4; no clear D. The CDR3 contains 14 residues. CDR1 SGHRS and CDR2 YFSETQ come from the germline V gene. Deletions cut 4 bases from V and 8 bases from J, with 15 bases between. The CDR3 sequence is CASSDSVSIEKLFF. The CDR3 bases are TGCGCCAGCAGCGATTCTGTCTCAATCGAAAAACTGTTTTTT.

The chain employs TRBV7-3 and TRBJ1-2, with 7 bases aligning to TRBD1. The CDR3 sequence is 14 residues long. V was clipped by 5 bases and J by 2 bases; unmatched bases: 5. Germline CDR1 and CDR2: SGHTA and FQGTGA. CDR3 amino acids: CASSLQGTNYGYTF. Written as DNA, the CDR3 is TGTGCCAGCAGCCTACAGGGGACAAACTATGGCTACACCTTC.

V usage is TRBV7-9 and J usage is TRBJ2-7; 9 bases fit TRBD2. Trimming took 6 bases from V and 4 from J; bases not matched to a gene: 10. Per germline, CDR1 SEHNR and CDR2 FQNEAQ (reference sequence). The CDR3 is made up of 15 amino acids. This chain's CDR3 is CASSSTPGLAYEQYF. The CDR3 DNA reads TGTGCCAGCAGTTCAACCCCGGGACTAGCATACGAGCAGTACTTC.

The genes are TRBV29-1 and TRBJ2-7, with 12 bases lining up with TRBD1. The CDR3 consists of 12 residues. Germline CDR1 SQVTM, CDR2 ANQGSEA. V trimming: 7 bases; J trimming: 5 bases; junction bases outside the gene matches: 3. For the CDR3, the DNA is TGCAGCGCGGGACAGGGGGCGAACGAGCAGTACTTC. Protein sequence: CSAGQGANEQYF.

The rearrangement uses TRBV20-1 and TRBJ2-3; D assignment may be TRBD1 or TRBD2 (6 bases each). CDR3 length equals 13 residues. From germline, CDR1 is DFQATT and CDR2 SNEGSKA (reference sequence). Trimming pared 3 bases from V and 2 bases from J, leaving 9 bases between. This CDR3 reads CSASPGATDTQYF. For the CDR3, the DNA is TGCAGTGCTAGCCCGGGGGCCACAGATACGCAGTATTTT.

The chain has TRBV5-1 and TRBJ1-2, with TRBD1 identical over 7 bases. The CDR3 covers 14 residues. With V trimmed by 4 bases and J by 8 bases, 11 bases remained unmatched. The germline CDR1 and CDR2 sequences are SGHRS and YFSETQ. For the CDR3, the DNA is TGCGCCAGCAGCCCGACGAAGGGGGCAGAGGGCTACACCTTC. This sequence encodes CASSPTKGAEGYTF.

The V gene is TRBV19, the J gene TRBJ2-1; 7 positions match TRBD1. CDR3 length equals 15 residues. Germline V gives CDR1 LNHDA, CDR2 SQIVND (reference sequence). V lost 9 bases to trimming and J lost 3 bases; unmatched junction nucleotides: 11. The CDR3 DNA is TGTGCCAGCCAGTTGACAGGGAGAATCTACAATGAGCAGTTCTTC. Its translation is CASQLTGRIYNEQFF.

V and J are TRBV6-5 and TRBJ2-3; D is undetermined. CDR1 MNHEY and CDR2 SVGAGI come from the germline V gene. The CDR3 has 11 residues. Trimming took off 6 bases at V and 5 bases at J, with 6 bases between the two ends. CDR3 sequence reads: CASRGIDTQYF. In nucleotides, the CDR3 is TGTGCCAGCAGGGGGATAGATACGCAGTATTTT.

The gene calls are TRBV5-1 and TRBJ1-4; 9 bases align to TRBD1. The CDR3 has 16 amino acids. Germline values: CDR1 SGHRS, CDR2 YFSETQ. V trimming: 0 bases; J trimming: 0 bases; junction bases outside the gene matches: 0. The CDR3, as DNA: TGCGCCAGCAGCTTGGGGGACAGGGCAACTAATGAAAAACTGTTTTTT. This codes for CASSLGDRATNEKLFF. Full variable domain (remainder filled in from reference TRBV5-1 and TRBJ1-4): KAGVTQTPRYLIKTRGQQVTLSCSPISGHRSVSWYQQTPGQGLQFLFEYFSETQRNKGNFPGRFSGRQFSNSRSEMNVSTLELGDSALYLCASSLGDRATNEKLFFGSGTQLSVL.

V usage is TRBV18 and J usage is TRBJ1-5, with a tentative D call TRBD1 (6 bases). V was trimmed by 0 bases and J by 2 bases, leaving 8 bases between them. The CDR3 covers 15 residues. Germline CDR1 reads KGHSH; CDR2 reads LQKENI. In DNA form, the CDR3 reads TGTGCCAGCTCACCACCGGGGGCGGGCAATCAGCCCCAGCATTTT. As protein: CASSPPGAGNQPQHF.

This chain connects TRBV5-4 to TRBJ2-2, with 7 bases aligning to TRBD2. The ends lost 6 bases at V and 4 bases at J; junction bases unmatched: 9. The CDR3 contains 15 residues. CDR1 and CDR2 (germline): SGHNT, YYREEE (reference sequence). The CDR3 spells CASMRQRGGTGELFF. For the CDR3, the DNA is TGTGCCAGCATGCGTCAGCGGGGTGGCACCGGGGAGCTGTTTTTT.

The chain uses TRBV18 and TRBJ2-7, with 12 nucleotides matching TRBD1. V shed 2 bases, J shed 1 base, and the junction held 3 bases outside the gene matches. Germline V gene data show CDR1 as KGHSH and CDR2 as LQKENI. The CDR3 extends over 16 amino acids. The CDR3 region is CASSPMGQGASYEQYF. The DNA for the CDR3 is TGTGCCAGCTCACCAATGGGACAGGGGGCTTCCTACGAGCAGTACTTC.

The chain combines TRBV27 with TRBJ1-2; TRBD1 is a possible D gene (5 bases). This CDR3 has 14 residues. Germline V gene data show CDR1 as MNHEY and CDR2 as SMNVEV (reference sequence). V lost 2 bases, J lost 8 bases, and 15 bases lay in between. The CDR3 DNA is TGTGCCAGCAGTTTACGGGGGGGACTTCGCGGCTACACCTTC. Its protein product is CASSLRGGLRGYTF.

The chain recombines TRBV5-1 with TRBJ2-2; unclear D gene. The CDR3 runs 14 residues. The V end lost 3 bases, the J end lost 0 bases, and 6 bases lay between the germline ends. The germline gives CDR1 SGHRS, CDR2 YFSETQ. The CDR3 DNA sequence: TGCGCCAGCAGCTCCTCGGCGAACACCGGGGAGCTGTTTTTT. Its translation is CASSSSANTGELFF.

This clonotype was found once. This chain links TRBV27 with TRBJ1-5; D gene unclear. This CDR3 region has 16 residues. Germline V CDR1 and CDR2: MNHEY, SMNVEV (reference sequence). The V end lost 4 bases, the J end lost 6 bases, and 19 bases lay between the germline ends. CDR3 nucleotides: TGTGCCAGCAGTTCGGCCCCGCACACGAAGGGTCAGCCCCAGCATTTT. Translated: CASSSAPHTKGQPQHF.

This clonotype showed up just once. The chain carries TRBV9 and TRBJ2-7, with TRBD1 matching 7 bases. V shed 3 bases, J shed 2 bases, and the junction held 8 bases outside the gene matches. This CDR3 is 15 amino acids long. The germline V gene has CDR1 SGDLS and CDR2 YYNGEE. The CDR3 here is CASSASGTVPYEQYF. The CDR3 region has the DNA TGTGCCAGCAGCGCTTCCGGGACAGTCCCCTACGAGCAGTACTTC. Variable domain in full (rest from reference TRBV9 and TRBJ2-7): DSGVTQTPKHLITATGQRVTLRCSPRSGDLSVYWYQQSLDQGLQFLIQYYNGEERAKGNILERFSAQQFPDLHSELNLSSLELGDSALYFCASSASGTVPYEQYFGPGTRLTVT.

This sequence joins TRBV7-2 and TRBJ1-6; D is possibly TRBD1 (6 bases). This CDR3 region has 16 residues. Trimming took off 5 bases at V and 5 bases at J, with 16 bases between the two ends. The germline V gene encodes CDR1 SGHTA and CDR2 FQGNSA. CDR3 coding DNA: TGTGCCAGCAGCACGGGGACATGGATTAATAATTCACCCCTCCACTTT. Amino acid sequence: CASSTGTWINNSPLHF. The full variable domain, in which reference TRBV7-2 and TRBJ1-6 provide the parts outside the CDR3, is GAGVSQSPSNKVTEKGKDVELRCDPISGHTALYWYRQSLGQGLEFLIYFQGNSAPDKSGLPSDRFSAERTGGSVSTLTIQRTQQEDSAVYLCASSTGTWINNSPLHFGNGTRLTVT.

The genes are TRBV19 and TRBJ1-2, with D maybe TRBD1 (5 bases). The ends were cut back, 9 bases at V and 4 bases at J, with 21 bases in the middle. The CDR3 has 15 amino acids. Germline CDR1 is LNHDA and CDR2 is SQIVND (reference sequence). DNA for the CDR3: TGTGCCAGCGCCTCGGGCGGGGGAAGTAGCTATGGCTACACCTTC. It codes for CASASGGGSSYGYTF.

The chain's CDR3 is CASSLKRNEQFF. The DNA of the CDR3 is TGTGCCAGCAGCCTCAAAAGGAATGAGCAGTTCTTC. The rearrangement joins TRBV7-2 to TRBJ2-1; D uncertain. The CDR3 sequence is 12 residues long. Germline V gives CDR1 SGHTA, CDR2 FQGNSA. V was shortened by 5 bases and J by 7 bases, with 9 bases between the two germline ends.

This rearrangement joins TRBV4-3 to TRBJ2-7, with TRBD2 matching over 14 bases. With 4 bases clipped from V and 2 bases from J, the junction kept 4 bases outside the gene matches. The CDR3 has 16 residues. CDR1 LGHNA and CDR2 YSLEER come from the germline V gene. CDR3 bases: TGCGCCAGCAGCCGCGGGACTAGCGGGGGACCCTACGAGCAGTACTTC. It is translated as CASSRGTSGGPYEQYF.

The gene calls are TRBV30 and TRBJ2-7, with D maybe TRBD2 (6 bases). The V gene's germline CDR1 is GTSNPN and CDR2 SVGIG (reference sequence). The CDR3 is 13 residues long. V lost 2 bases and J lost 5, with 13 bases in between. CDR3 amino acids: CAWSRGTENEQYF. The DNA of the CDR3 is TGTGCCTGGAGTCGCGGGACGGAGAACGAGCAGTACTTC. Filled out from reference TRBV30 and TRBJ2-7, the complete variable domain reads SQTIHQWPATLVQPVGSPLSLECTVEGTSNPNLYWYRQAAGRGLQLLFYSVGIGQISSEVPQNLSASRPQDRQFILSSKKLLLSDSGFYLCAWSRGTENEQYFGPGTRLTVT.